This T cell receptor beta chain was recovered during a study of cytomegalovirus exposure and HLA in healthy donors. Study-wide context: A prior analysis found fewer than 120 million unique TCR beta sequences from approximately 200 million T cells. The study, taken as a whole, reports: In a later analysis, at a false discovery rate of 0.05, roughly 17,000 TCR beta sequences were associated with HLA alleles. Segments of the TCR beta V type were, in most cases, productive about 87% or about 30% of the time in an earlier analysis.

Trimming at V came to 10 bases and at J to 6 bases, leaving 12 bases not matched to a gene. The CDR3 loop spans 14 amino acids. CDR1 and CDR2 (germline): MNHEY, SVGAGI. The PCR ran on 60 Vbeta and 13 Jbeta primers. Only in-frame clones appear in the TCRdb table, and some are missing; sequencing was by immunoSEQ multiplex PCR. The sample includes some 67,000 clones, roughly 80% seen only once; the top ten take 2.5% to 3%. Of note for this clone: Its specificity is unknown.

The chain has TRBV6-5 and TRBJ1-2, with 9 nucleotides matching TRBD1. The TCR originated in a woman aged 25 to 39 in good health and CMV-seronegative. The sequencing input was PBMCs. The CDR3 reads CATFSGQGYHGYTF. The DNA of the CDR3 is TGTGCCACCTTTTCGGGACAGGGATATCATGGCTACACCTTC.